The 13 T cell receptor beta chains below were found in one sample sequenced in a study of T-cell memory formation after mild COVID-19. TCRdb called the 5' RACE reads again in MiXCR, with one record for every CDR3 protein. The table has roughly 580,000 distinct CDR3 sequences, more than 15% seen once. The sequenced sample was PBMCs or a T cell subset sorted from them (not recorded which). The origin of the receptors is an adult woman who had mild COVID-19 (a few samples of this study predate the infection). Cell type and time point are not known.

The V call is TRBV19, the J call TRBJ1-5, with unresolved D. The CDR3 runs to 16 residues. CDR1 and CDR2 (germline): LNHDA, SQIVND (reference sequence). Trimming took off 8 bases at V and 0 bases at J, with 17 bases between the two ends. As DNA, the CDR3 is TGTGCCAGTTCCAACCGGCCCGGCTATAGCAATCAGCCCCAGCATTTT. Residues: CASSNRPGYSNQPQHF. Filled out from reference TRBV19 and TRBJ1-5, the complete variable domain reads DGGITQSPKYLFRKEGQNVTLSCEQNLNHDAMYWYRQDPGQGLRLIYYSQIVNDFQKGDIAEGYSVSREKKESFPLTVTSAQKNPTAFYLCASSNRPGYSNQPQHFGDGTRLSIL.

This clonotype was picked up a small number of times. The rearrangement links TRBV5-1 to TRBJ2-1; no firm D call. V was clipped by 4 bases and J by 3 bases, with 17 bases between them. The germline V gene encodes CDR1 SGHRS and CDR2 YFSETQ. The CDR3 has 16 amino acids. CDR3 sequence: CASSPLAALGYNEQFF. In DNA form, the CDR3 reads TGCGCCAGCAGCCCCCTGGCAGCGCTTGGCTACAATGAGCAGTTCTTC.

The V call is TRBV12-5, the J call TRBJ2-3; no reliable D call. This CDR3 is built from 12 residues. Per germline, CDR1 LGHNT and CDR2 FRNRAP. Trimming removed 6 bases from V and 4 bases from J, with 8 bases in between. The CDR3 nucleotides are TGTGCTAGTGGAGTGACCGCAGATACGCAGTATTTT. Translation: CASGVTADTQYF. The variable domain in full, completed from reference TRBV12-5 and TRBJ2-3, reads DARVTQTPRHKVTEMGQEVTMRCQPILGHNTVFWYRQTMMQGLELLAYFRNRAPLDDSGMPKDRFSAEMPDATLATLKIQPSEPRDSAVYFCASGVTADTQYFGPGTRLTVL.

In DNA, the CDR3 is TGTGCCTGGATTGGGACAGAGAATGAAAAACTGTTTTTT. This codes for CAWIGTENEKLFF. This chain connects TRBV30 to TRBJ1-4; 7 bases match TRBD1. Trimming cost V 4 bases and J 5 bases; bases outside gene matches: 4. The CDR3 runs to 13 residues. Germline CDR1 GTSNPN, CDR2 SVGIG (reference sequence). Drawing the rest from reference TRBV30 and TRBJ1-4, the complete variable domain is SQTIHQWPATLVQPVGSPLSLECTVEGTSNPNLYWYRQAAGRGLQLLFYSVGIGQISSEVPQNLSASRPQDRQFILSSKKLLLSDSGFYLCAWIGTENEKLFFGSGTQLSVL.

The chain recombines TRBV4-2 with TRBJ1-6, with 8 bases matching TRBD1. From germline, CDR1 is LGHNA and CDR2 YNFKEQ. CDR3 size: 17 residues. The junction had 10 bases not matched to a gene; V was cut back by 3 bases and J by 6 bases. The CDR3 bases are TGTGCCAGCAGCCAGGACCCAGGGGGCGCGGCTAATTCACCCCTCCACTTT. Translating it yields CASSQDPGGAANSPLHF.

In this sample, this clonotype turned up a few times. The chain combines TRBV6-5 with TRBJ2-3; no firm D call. Trimming took 0 bases from V and 7 from J, leaving 2 bases between them. Looked up from germline, CDR1 is MNHEY and CDR2 is SVGAGI. The CDR3 extends over 11 amino acids. The CDR3 coding sequence is TGTGCCAGCAGTTACTCAAATACGCAGTATTTT. It yields the protein CASSYSNTQYF.

The sample holds a few counts of this clonotype. The chain employs TRBV2 and TRBJ1-2; TRBD1 might be the D (5 bases). The germline V and J ends were trimmed by 4 bases and 4 bases, with 16 bases remaining between them. The CDR3 is 15 amino acids. The germline CDR1 and CDR2 sequences are SNHLY and FYNNEI. The CDR3 bases are TGTGCCAGCAGTGCCAGGGACCGGCGGGGCTATGGCTACACCTTC. This gives the protein CASSARDRRGYGYTF.

The V and J genes are TRBV15 and TRBJ1-1; no clear D gene. Between the trimmed V and J ends, which lost 3 bases and 1 base, there was a span of 12 bases. CDR3 length: 15 residues. Germline V gives CDR1 LNHNV, CDR2 YYDKDF (reference sequence). The CDR3 is CATSSGGVRNTEAFF. In DNA, the CDR3 is TGTGCCACCAGCAGTGGCGGAGTTCGGAACACTGAAGCTTTCTTT.

This clonotype was seen many times. The chain uses TRBV6-6 and TRBJ1-1; D may be TRBD1 (5 bases). V lost 8 bases, J lost 8 bases, and 15 bases lay in between. The germline CDR1 and CDR2 sequences are MNHNY and SVGAGI (reference sequence). This CDR3 contains 12 residues. CDR3 nucleotides: TGTGCCAGCGGAGGGGCAGGTCCGGAAGCTTTCTTT. It yields the protein CASGGAGPEAFF.

The J gene is TRBJ1-1, the V gene TRBV7-2, with D possibly being TRBD1 (5 bases). Looked up from germline, CDR1 is SGHTA and CDR2 is FQGNSA. V shed 2 bases and J shed 7 bases, with 26 bases lying between them. The CDR3 covers 18 residues. The CDR3 sequence is CASSLISTAIGSRLEAFF. The CDR3 nucleotides read TGTGCCAGCAGCTTAATATCGACAGCAATCGGGAGCAGACTTGAAGCTTTCTTT. Full variable domain (rest looked up from reference TRBV7-2 and TRBJ1-1): GAGVSQSPSNKVTEKGKDVELRCDPISGHTALYWYRQSLGQGLEFLIYFQGNSAPDKSGLPSDRFSAERTGGSVSTLTIQRTQQEDSAVYLCASSLISTAIGSRLEAFFGQGTRLTVV.

The J gene is TRBJ1-1, the V gene TRBV5-1; D gene unclear. The CDR3 has 15 residues. The V gene lost 4 bases and the J gene lost 1 base, with 14 bases spanning the gap. Germline CDR1 SGHRS, CDR2 YFSETQ. CDR3 residues: CASSGSVTPNTEAFF. The CDR3 region has the DNA TGCGCCAGCAGCGGGTCAGTGACCCCGAACACTGAAGCTTTCTTT.

This clonotype was picked up many times. The chain is built from TRBV4-2 and TRBJ1-2, with D unclear. This CDR3 spans 13 amino acids. V gave up 1 base and J gave up 5 bases, with 8 bases separating them. Germline lookup yields CDR1 LGHNA and CDR2 YNFKEQ. CDR3 bases: TGTGCCAGCAGCCAAGTGGATGGTTATGGCTACACCTTC. Encoded protein: CASSQVDGYGYTF.

The chain has TRBV7-9 and TRBJ2-1, with D perhaps assigned TRBD1 or TRBD2 (5 bases each). Germline V gene sequence: CDR1 SEHNR, CDR2 FQNEAQ (reference sequence). The CDR3 has 15 residues. Trimming removed 5 bases at V and 13 bases at J, with 24 bases between. CDR3: CASSADGTNLRTQFF. The CDR3 nucleotides read TGTGCCAGCAGCGCAGACGGGACCAATTTGAGAACCCAGTTCTTC.